The 7 T cell receptor beta chains presented below share a single source sample, sequenced in a study of T cell repertoires in cytomegalovirus infection. TCRdb independently ran MiXCR on the reads; one entry per CDR3 protein. The table lists hundreds of thousands of distinct CDR3 sequences, 9.5% of them singletons. The sample taken for sequencing was PBMCs. The receptor set was obtained from a human donor in good health (CMV status not recorded). Some clones in this sample may be carry-over from other donors' samples.

This clonotype was recorded many times. This rearrangement joins TRBV7-2 to TRBJ2-6; tentative D call: TRBD1 (6 bases). V lost 5 bases and J 0 bases, leaving 11 bases between the germline ends. Germline V gives CDR1 SGHTA, CDR2 FQGNSA. This CDR3 comprises 16 residues. Here the CDR3 reads CASSLQGNSGANVLTF. The CDR3 coding sequence is TGTGCCAGCAGCCTTCAGGGGAACTCTGGGGCCAACGTCCTGACTTTC.

The DNA for the CDR3 is TGTGCCAGCAGCGGGACTAGCGGGGGGGTGGTGACCGGGGAGCTGTTTTTT. Its translation: CASSGTSGGVVTGELFF. The chain combines TRBV9 with TRBJ2-2; 15 bases match TRBD2. With 3 bases clipped from V and 5 bases from J, the junction kept 5 bases outside the gene matches. Germline V gives CDR1 SGDLS, CDR2 YYNGEE. The CDR3 is 17 residues long.

This clonotype appeared a few times. This chain links TRBV18 with TRBJ2-2; D unresolved. CDR1 is KGHSH and CDR2 is LQKENI in the germline V gene. This CDR3 contains 16 residues. Trimming took 0 bases from V and 0 from J, leaving 8 bases between them. CDR3 coding DNA: TGTGCCAGCTCACCACCGTCACAAGCGAACACCGGGGAGCTGTTTTTT. Translating it yields CASSPPSQANTGELFF.

The V call is TRBV11-1, the J call TRBJ2-1; 10 bases align to TRBD2. V lost 4 bases and J lost 8; bases outside the gene matches: 2. This CDR3 comprises 13 residues. The germline CDR1 and CDR2 sequences are SGHAT and FQDESV (reference sequence). The CDR3 DNA reads as TGTGCCAGCAGCTCGGGACTAGCGTATGAGCAGTTCTTC. It specifies CASSSGLAYEQFF.

This clonotype was detected a few times. The chain links TRBV7-9 to TRBJ2-2; tentative D call: TRBD1 (6 bases). This CDR3 region has 14 residues. CDR1 and CDR2 (germline): SEHNR, FQNEAQ (reference sequence). Trimming took 5 bases from V and 6 from J, leaving 13 bases between them. This chain's CDR3 is CASSPPGAPGELFF. The CDR3 coding sequence is TGTGCCAGCAGCCCCCCAGGGGCTCCCGGGGAGCTGTTTTTT.

The V call is TRBV7-2, the J call TRBJ2-3; 8 positions match TRBD2. V trimming: 3 bases; J trimming: 6 bases; junction bases outside the gene matches: 20. Germline loops: CDR1 SGHTA, CDR2 FQGNSA. The CDR3 length is 19 residues. The CDR3 here is CASSFSLRLAGPSRDTQYF. The CDR3 nucleotides read TGTGCCAGCAGCTTTAGTTTAAGGCTAGCGGGCCCGTCTAGGGATACGCAGTATTTT.

This clonotype appeared many times. The rearrangement joins TRBV11-2 to TRBJ2-1, with D perhaps TRBD2 (6 bases). Germline CDR1 is SGHAT and CDR2 is FQNNGV. The CDR3 has 17 residues. V dropped 1 base and J dropped 1 base, with 14 bases sitting between them. The CDR3 loop reads CASSLGRGEASYNEQFF. For the CDR3, the DNA is TGTGCCAGCAGCTTAGGGCGCGGGGAGGCTTCCTACAATGAGCAGTTCTTC. Combining the CDR3 with reference TRBV11-2 and TRBJ2-1 gives the whole variable domain EAGVAQSPRYKIIEKRQSVAFWCNPISGHATLYWYQQILGQGPKLLIQFQNNGVVDDSQLPKDRFSAERLKGVDSTLKIQPAKLEDSAVYLCASSLGRGEASYNEQFFGPGTRLTVL.